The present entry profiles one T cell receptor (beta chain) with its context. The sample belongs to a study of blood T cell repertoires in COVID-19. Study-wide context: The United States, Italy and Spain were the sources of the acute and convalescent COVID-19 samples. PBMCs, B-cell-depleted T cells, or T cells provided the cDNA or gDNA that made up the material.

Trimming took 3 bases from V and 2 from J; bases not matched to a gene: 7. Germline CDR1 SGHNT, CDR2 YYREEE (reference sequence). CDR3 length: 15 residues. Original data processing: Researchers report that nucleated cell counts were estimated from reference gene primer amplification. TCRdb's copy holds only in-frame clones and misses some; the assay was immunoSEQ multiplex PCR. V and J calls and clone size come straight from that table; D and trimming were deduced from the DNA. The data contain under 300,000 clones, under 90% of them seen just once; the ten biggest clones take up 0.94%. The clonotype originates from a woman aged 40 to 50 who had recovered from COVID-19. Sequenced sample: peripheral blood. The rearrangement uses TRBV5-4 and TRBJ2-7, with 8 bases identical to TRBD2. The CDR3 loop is CASSSQAGATYEQYF. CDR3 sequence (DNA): TGTGCCAGCAGCTCTCAAGCGGGGGCTACCTACGAGCAGTACTTC.